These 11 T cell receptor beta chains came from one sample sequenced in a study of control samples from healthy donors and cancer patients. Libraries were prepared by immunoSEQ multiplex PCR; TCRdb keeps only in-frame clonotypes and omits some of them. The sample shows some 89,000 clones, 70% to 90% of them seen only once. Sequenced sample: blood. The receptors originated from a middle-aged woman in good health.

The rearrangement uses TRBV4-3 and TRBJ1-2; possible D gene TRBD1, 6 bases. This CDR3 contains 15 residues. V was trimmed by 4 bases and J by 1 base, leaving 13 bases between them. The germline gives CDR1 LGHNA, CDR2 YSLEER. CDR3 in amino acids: CASSPSRTDNYGYTF. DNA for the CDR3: TGCGCCAGCAGCCCAAGCCGGACAGATAACTATGGCTACACCTTC.

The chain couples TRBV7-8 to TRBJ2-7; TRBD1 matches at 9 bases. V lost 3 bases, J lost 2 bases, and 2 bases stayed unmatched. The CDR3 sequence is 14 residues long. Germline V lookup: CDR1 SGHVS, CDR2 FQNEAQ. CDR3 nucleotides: TGTGCCAGCAGCTTCGGGACAGGGACCTACGAGCAGTACTTC. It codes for CASSFGTGTYEQYF.

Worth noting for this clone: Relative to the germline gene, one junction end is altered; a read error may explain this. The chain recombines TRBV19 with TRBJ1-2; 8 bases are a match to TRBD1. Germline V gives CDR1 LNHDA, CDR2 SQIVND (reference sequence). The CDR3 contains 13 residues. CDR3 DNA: TGTGCCAGTAGTATAGCCACCGGGACAGGCGTCGCCTTC. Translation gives CASSIATGTGVAF.

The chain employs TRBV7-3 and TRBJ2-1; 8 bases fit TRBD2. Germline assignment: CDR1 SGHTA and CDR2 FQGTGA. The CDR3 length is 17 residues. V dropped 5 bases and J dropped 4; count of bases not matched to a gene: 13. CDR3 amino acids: CASSPTLPTGGYNEQFF. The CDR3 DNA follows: TGTGCCAGCAGCCCAACATTGCCCACGGGGGGGTACAATGAGCAGTTCTTC.

Here the CDR3 DNA reads TGTGCCAGCAGTCAGGGCAGGGTGTCCGTGGGAGATACGCAGTATTTT. It specifies CASSQGRVSVGDTQYF. V gene TRBV6-2 or TRBV6-3 combines with J gene TRBJ2-3, with a tentative D call TRBD1 (5 bases). V lost 5 bases to trimming and J lost 5 bases, with 20 bases between them. CDR1 and CDR2 from the germline V gene are MNHEY and SVGEGT. The CDR3 extends over 16 amino acids.

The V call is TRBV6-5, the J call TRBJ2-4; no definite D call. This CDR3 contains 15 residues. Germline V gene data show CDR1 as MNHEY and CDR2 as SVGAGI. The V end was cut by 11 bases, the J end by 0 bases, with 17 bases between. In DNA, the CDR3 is TGTGCCTCCGGCCGGGCTGGCCTAGCCAAAAACATTCAGTACTTC. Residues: CASGRAGLAKNIQYF.

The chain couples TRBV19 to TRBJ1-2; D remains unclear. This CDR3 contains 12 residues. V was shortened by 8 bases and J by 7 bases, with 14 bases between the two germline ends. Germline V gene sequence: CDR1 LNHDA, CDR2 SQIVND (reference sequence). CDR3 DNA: TGTGCCAGTCGCGACTTTACCCGTGGCTACACCTTC. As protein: CASRDFTRGYTF.

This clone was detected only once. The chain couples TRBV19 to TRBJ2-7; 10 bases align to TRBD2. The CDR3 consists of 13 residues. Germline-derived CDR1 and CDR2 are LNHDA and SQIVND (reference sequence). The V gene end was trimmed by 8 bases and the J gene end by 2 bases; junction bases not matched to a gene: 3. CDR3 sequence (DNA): TGTGCCAGTGCTAGCGGGGGAACCTACGAGCAGTACTTC. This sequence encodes CASASGGTYEQYF.

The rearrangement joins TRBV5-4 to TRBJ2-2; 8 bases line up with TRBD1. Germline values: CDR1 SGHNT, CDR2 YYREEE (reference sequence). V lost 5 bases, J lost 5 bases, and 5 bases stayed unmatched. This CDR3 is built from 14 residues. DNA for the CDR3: TGTGCCAGCAGAAGCCAGGGGGCTACCGGGGAGCTGTTTTTT. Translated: CASRSQGATGELFF.

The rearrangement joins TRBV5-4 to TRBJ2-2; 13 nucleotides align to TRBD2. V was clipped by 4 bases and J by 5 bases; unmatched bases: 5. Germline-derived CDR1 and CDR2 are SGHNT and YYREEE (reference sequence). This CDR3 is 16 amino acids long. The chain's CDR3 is CASSPGLAGRTGELFF. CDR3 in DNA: TGTGCCAGCAGCCCGGGACTAGCGGGGAGGACCGGGGAGCTGTTTTTT.

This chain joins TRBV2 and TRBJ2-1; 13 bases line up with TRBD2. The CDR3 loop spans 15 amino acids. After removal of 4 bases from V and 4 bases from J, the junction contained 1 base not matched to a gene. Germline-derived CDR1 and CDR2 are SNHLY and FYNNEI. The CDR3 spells CASSGGLAGYNEQFF. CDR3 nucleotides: TGTGCCAGCAGTGGGGGACTAGCGGGGTACAATGAGCAGTTCTTC.